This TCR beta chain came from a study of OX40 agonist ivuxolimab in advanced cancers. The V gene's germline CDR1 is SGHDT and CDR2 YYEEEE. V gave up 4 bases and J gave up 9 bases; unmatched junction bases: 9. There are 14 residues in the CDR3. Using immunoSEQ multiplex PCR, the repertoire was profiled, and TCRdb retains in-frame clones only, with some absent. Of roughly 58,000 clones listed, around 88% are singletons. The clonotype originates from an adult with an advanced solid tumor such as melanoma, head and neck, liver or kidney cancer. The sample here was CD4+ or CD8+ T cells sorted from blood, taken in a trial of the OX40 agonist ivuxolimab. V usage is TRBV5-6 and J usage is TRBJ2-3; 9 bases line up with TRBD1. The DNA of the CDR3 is TGTGCCAGCAGCCCTTGGGACAGGGTGAAGACGCAGTATTTT. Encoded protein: CASSPWDRVKTQYF.